This TCR beta chain comes out of a study of long-term antiretroviral therapy in people with HIV. Version v3.0 of the immunoSEQ assay was performed at survey level. The method was immunoSEQ multiplex PCR; TCRdb's version includes in-frame clones alone and lacks a portion of them. The profile shows 20,000 to 30,000 clones, roughly four fifths of them singletons. HIV-positive participants were all treated in the United States. The germline V gene has CDR1 SGHTA and CDR2 FQGTGA. The CDR3 covers 15 residues. V trimming: 6 bases; J trimming: 2 bases; junction bases outside the gene matches: 9. The source is a man younger than 40 with HIV. V and J are TRBV7-3 and TRBJ2-7, with 8 bases aligning to TRBD2. The starting material was unsorted PBMCs, obtained 4.4 years after starting antiretroviral therapy. The CDR3 DNA is TGTGCCAGCAGTAAATCGGGGGGGATACCCTACGAGCAGTACTTC. It translates to CASSKSGGIPYEQYF.